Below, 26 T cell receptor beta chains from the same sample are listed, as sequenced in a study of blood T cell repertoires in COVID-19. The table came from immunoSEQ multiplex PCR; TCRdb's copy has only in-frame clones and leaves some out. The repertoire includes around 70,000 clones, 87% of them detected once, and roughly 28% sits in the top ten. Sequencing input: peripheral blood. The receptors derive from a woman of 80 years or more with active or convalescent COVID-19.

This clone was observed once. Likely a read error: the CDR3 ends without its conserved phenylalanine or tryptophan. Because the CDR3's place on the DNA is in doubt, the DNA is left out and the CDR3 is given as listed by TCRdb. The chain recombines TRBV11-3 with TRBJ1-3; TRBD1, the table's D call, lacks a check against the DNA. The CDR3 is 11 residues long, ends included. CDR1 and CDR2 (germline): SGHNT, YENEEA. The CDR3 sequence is CASSLRGKGAV.

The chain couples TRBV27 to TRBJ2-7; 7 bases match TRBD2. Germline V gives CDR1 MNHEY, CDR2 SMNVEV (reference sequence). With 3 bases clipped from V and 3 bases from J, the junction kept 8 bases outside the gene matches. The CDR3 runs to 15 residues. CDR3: CASSFTASGVYEQYF. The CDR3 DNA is TGTGCCAGCAGTTTTACCGCAAGCGGGGTCTACGAGCAGTACTTC.

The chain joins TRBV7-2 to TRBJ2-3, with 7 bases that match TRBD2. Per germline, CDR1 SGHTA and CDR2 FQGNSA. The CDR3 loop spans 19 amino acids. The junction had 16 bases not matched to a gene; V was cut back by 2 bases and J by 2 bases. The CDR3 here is CASSLKKGLAEQNTDTQYF. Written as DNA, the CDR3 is TGTGCCAGCAGCTTAAAGAAGGGTCTAGCGGAGCAAAACACAGATACGCAGTATTTT.

In DNA, the CDR3 is TGTGCCAGCAGTTCAAGGCGGGGACAGGGGATGGGAAATCAGCCCCAGCATTTT. This translates into CASSSRRGQGMGNQPQHF. The V call is TRBV28, the J call TRBJ1-5, with TRBD1 matching 10 bases. The V gene end was trimmed by 4 bases and the J gene end by 4 bases; junction bases not matched to a gene: 13. The V gene's germline CDR1 is MDHEN and CDR2 SYDVKM. CDR3 length: 18 residues.

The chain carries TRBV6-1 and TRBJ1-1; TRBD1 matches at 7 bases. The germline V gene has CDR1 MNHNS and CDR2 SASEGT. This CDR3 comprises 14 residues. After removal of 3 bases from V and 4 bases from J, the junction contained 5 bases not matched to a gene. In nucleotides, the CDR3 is TGTGCCAGCAGTGATACAGGGGTCGGCACTGAAGCTTTCTTT. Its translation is CASSDTGVGTEAFF.

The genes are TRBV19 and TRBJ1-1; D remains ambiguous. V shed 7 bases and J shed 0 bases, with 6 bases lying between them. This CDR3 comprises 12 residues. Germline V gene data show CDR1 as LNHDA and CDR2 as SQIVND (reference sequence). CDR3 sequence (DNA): TGTGCCAGTATGCGGATGAACACTGAAGCTTTCTTT. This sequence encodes CASMRMNTEAFF.

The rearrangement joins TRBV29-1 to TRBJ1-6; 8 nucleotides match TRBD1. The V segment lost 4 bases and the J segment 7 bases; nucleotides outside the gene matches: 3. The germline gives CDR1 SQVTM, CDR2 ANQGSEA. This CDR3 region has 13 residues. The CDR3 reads CSVGDRLNSPLHF. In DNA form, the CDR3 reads TGCAGCGTTGGGGACAGGCTGAATTCACCCCTCCACTTT.

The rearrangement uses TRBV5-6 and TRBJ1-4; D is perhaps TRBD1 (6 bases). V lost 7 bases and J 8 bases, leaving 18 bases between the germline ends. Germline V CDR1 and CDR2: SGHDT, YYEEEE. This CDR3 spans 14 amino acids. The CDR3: CASALRGAQEKLFF. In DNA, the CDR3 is TGTGCCAGCGCTCTTCGGGGGGCGCAGGAAAAACTGTTTTTT.

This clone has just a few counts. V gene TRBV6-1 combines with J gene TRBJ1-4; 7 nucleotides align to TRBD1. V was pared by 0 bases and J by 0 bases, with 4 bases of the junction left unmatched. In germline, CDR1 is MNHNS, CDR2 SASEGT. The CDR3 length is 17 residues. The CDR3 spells CASSEAPTGATNEKLFF. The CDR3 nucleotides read TGTGCCAGCAGTGAAGCACCAACAGGGGCAACTAATGAAAAACTGTTTTTT.

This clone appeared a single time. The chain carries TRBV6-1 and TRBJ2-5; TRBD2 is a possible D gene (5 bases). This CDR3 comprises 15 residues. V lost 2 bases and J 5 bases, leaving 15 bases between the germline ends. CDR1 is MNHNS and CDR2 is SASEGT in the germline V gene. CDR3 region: CASSERATGGETQYF. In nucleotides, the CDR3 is TGTGCCAGCAGTGAACGGGCGACCGGCGGGGAGACCCAGTACTTC.

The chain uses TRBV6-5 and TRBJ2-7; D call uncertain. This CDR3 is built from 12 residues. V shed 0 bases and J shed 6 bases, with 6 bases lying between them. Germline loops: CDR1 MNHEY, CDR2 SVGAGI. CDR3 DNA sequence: TGTGCCAGCAGTTACTCGAGTGGCGAGCAGTACTTC. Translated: CASSYSSGEQYF.

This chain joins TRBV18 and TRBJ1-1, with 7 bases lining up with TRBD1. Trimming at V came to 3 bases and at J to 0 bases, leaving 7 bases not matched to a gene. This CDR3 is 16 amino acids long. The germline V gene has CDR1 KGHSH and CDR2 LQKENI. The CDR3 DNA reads TGTGCCAGCTCACCCGTAAGACAGGGCTTGAACACTGAAGCTTTCTTT. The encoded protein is CASSPVRQGLNTEAFF.

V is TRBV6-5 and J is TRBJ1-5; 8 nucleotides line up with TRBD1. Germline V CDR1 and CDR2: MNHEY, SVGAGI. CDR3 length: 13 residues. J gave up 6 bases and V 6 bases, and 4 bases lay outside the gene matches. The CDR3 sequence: CASRADRAQPQHF. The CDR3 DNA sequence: TGTGCCAGCAGGGCGGACAGGGCTCAGCCCCAGCATTTT.

DNA for the CDR3: TGCGCCAGCAGCCCTACGGGGGGGCTAGAGACCCAGTACTTC. This encodes CASSPTGGLETQYF. This rearrangement joins TRBV5-1 to TRBJ2-5; 8 nucleotides agree with TRBD2. There are 14 residues in the CDR3. Germline V gene sequence: CDR1 SGHRS, CDR2 YFSETQ. Germline trimming cut 4 bases from V and 4 bases from J; bases unmatched to any gene: 6.

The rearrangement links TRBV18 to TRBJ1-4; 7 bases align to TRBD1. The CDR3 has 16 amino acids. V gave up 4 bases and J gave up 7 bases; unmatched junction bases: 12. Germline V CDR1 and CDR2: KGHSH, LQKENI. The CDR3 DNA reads TGTGCCAGCTCACGCGCTACAGGGGAGAGTTCTGAAAAACTGTTTTTT. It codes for CASSRATGESSEKLFF.

The CDR3: CASSPRPGADYSGHAILHF. DNA of the CDR3: TGTGCCAGCAGCCCAAGACCCGGGGCGGACTATTCCGGCCACGCTATCCTCCACTTT. The rearrangement links TRBV7-2 to TRBJ1-6; D is possibly TRBD1 (5 bases). This CDR3 spans 19 amino acids. Looked up from germline, CDR1 is SGHTA and CDR2 is FQGNSA. Trimming took 5 bases from V and 15 from J, leaving 35 bases between them.

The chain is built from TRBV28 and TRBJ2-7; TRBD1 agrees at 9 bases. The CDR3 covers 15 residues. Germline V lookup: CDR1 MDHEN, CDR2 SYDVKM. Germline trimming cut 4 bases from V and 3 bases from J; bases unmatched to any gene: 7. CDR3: CASSSPGQGNYEQYF. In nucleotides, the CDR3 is TGTGCCAGCAGTTCCCCGGGACAGGGAAACTACGAGCAGTACTTC.

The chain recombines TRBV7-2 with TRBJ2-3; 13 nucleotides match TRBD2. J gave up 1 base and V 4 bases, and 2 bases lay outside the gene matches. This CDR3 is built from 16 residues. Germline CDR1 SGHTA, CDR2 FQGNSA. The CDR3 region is CASSSGLAGGTDTQYF. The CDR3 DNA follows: TGTGCCAGCAGCTCTGGACTAGCGGGGGGCACAGATACGCAGTATTTT.

The CDR3 DNA is TGTGCCAGCAGCACACGAATACAGGGGTCGGCAACTAATGAAAAACTGTTTTTT. It specifies CASSTRIQGSATNEKLFF. V usage is TRBV27 and J usage is TRBJ1-4; TRBD1 matches 7 bases. Germline V lookup: CDR1 MNHEY, CDR2 SMNVEV (reference sequence). The trim removed 6 bases at V and 0 bases at J, leaving 13 bases unmatched. This CDR3 contains 18 residues. Filled out from reference TRBV27 and TRBJ1-4, the complete variable domain reads EAQVTQNPRYLITVTGKKLTVTCSQNMNHEYMSWYRQDPGLGLRQIYYSMNVEVTDKGDVPEGYKVSRKEKRNFPLILESPSPNQTSLYFCASSTRIQGSATNEKLFFGSGTQLSVL.

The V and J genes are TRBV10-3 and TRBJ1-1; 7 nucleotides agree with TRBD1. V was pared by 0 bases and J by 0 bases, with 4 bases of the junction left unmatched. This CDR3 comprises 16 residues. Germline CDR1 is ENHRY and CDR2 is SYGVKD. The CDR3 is CAISESVGQLNTEAFF. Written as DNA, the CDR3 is TGTGCCATCAGTGAGTCGGTGGGACAGTTGAACACTGAAGCTTTCTTT.

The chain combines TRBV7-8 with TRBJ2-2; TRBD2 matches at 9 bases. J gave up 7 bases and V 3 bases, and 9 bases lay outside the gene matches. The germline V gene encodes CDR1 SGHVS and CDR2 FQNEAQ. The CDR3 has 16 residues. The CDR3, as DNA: TGTGCCAGCAGCTTTTTTTCAGCGGGGGGTGGCGGGGAGCTGTTTTTT. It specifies CASSFFSAGGGGELFF.

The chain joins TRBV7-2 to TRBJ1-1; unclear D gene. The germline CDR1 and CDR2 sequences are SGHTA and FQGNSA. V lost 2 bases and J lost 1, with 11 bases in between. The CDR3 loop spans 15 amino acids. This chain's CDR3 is CASSLFSPGNTEAFF. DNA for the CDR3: TGTGCCAGCAGCTTATTCTCGCCCGGGAACACTGAAGCTTTCTTT. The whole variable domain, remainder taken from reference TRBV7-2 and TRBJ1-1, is GAGVSQSPSNKVTEKGKDVELRCDPISGHTALYWYRQSLGQGLEFLIYFQGNSAPDKSGLPSDRFSAERTGGSVSTLTIQRTQQEDSAVYLCASSLFSPGNTEAFFGQGTRLTVV.

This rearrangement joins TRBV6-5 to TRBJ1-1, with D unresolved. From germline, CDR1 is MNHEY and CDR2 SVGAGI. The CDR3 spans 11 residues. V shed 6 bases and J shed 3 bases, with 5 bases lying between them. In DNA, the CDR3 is TGTGCCAGCAGCCGGGACACTGAAGCTTTCTTT. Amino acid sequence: CASSRDTEAFF.

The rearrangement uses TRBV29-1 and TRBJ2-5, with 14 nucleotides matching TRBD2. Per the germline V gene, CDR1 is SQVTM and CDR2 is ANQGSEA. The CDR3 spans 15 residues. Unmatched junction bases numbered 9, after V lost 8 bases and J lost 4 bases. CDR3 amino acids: CSTLGTSGGRETQYF. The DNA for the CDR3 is TGCAGCACCTTAGGGACTAGCGGGGGCCGAGAGACCCAGTACTTC.

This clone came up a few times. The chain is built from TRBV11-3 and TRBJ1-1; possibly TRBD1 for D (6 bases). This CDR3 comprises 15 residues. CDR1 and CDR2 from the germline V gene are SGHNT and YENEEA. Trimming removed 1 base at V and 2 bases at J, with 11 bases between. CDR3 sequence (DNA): TGTGCCAGCAGCTTAGGGGGGGGCGGAAACACTGAAGCTTTCTTT. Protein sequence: CASSLGGGGNTEAFF.

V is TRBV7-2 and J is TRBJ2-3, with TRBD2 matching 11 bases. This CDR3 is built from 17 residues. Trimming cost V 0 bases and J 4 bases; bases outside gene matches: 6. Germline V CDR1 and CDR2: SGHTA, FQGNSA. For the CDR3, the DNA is TGTGCCAGCAGCTTAGCGACTAGCGGGGCCATAGCAGATACGCAGTATTTT. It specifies CASSLATSGAIADTQYF.